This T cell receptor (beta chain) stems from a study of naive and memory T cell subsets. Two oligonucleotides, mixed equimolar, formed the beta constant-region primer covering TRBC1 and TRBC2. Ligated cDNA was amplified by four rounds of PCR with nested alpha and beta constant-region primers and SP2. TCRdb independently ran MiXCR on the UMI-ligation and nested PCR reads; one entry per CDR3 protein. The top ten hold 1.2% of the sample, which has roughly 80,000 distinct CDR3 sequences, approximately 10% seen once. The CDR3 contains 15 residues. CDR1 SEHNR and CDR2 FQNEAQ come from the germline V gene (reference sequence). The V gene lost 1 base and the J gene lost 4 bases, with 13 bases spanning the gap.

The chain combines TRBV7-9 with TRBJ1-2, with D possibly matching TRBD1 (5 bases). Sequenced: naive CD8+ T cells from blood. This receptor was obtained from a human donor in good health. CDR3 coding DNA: TGTGCCAGCAGCTTAGGGCCGACAGCCATCTATGGCTACACCTTC. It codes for CASSLGPTAIYGYTF.